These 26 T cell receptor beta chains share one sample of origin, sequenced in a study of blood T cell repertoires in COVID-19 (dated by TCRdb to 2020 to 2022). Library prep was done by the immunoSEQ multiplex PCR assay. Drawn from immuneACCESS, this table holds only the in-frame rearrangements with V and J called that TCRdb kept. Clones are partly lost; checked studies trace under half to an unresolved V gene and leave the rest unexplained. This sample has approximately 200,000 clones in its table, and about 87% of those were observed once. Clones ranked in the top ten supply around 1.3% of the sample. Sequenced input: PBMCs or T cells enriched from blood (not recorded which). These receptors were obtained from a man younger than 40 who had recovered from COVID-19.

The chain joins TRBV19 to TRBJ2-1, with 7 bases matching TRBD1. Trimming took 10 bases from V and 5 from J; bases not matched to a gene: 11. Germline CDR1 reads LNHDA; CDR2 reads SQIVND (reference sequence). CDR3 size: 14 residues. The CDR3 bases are TGTGCCACCTCGACAGGGCCATCGAACAATGAGCAGTTCTTC. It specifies CATSTGPSNNEQFF. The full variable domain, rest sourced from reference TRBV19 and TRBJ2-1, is DGGITQSPKYLFRKEGQNVTLSCEQNLNHDAMYWYRQDPGQGLRLIYYSQIVNDFQKGDIAEGYSVSREKKESFPLTVTSAQKNPTAFYLCATSTGPSNNEQFFGPGTRLTVL.

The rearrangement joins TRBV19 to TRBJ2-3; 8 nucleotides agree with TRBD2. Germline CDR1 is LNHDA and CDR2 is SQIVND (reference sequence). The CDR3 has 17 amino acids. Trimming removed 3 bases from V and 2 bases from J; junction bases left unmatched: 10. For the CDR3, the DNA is TGTGCCAGTAGTATGAGTGGGAGCGGGAGTTTCACAGATACGCAGTATTTT. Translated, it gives CASSMSGSGSFTDTQYF.

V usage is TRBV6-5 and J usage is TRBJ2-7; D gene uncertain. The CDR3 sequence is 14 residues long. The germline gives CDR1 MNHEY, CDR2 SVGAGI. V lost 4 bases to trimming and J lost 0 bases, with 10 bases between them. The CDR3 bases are TGTGCCAGCAGTTTGACGGGTAGCTCCTACGAGCAGTACTTC. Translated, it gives CASSLTGSSYEQYF.

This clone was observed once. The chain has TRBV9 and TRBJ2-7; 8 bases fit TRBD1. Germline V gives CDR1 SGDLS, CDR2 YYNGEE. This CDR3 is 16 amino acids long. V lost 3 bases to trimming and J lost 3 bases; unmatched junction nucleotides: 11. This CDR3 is CASSARPDRAIYEQYF. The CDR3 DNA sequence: TGTGCCAGCAGCGCCCGGCCGGACAGGGCTATCTACGAGCAGTACTTC.

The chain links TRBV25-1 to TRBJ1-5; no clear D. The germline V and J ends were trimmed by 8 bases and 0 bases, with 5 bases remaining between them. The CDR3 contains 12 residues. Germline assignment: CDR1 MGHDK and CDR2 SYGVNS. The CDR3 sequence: CASFYSNQPQHF. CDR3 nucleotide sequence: TGTGCCAGCTTTTATAGCAATCAGCCCCAGCATTTT.

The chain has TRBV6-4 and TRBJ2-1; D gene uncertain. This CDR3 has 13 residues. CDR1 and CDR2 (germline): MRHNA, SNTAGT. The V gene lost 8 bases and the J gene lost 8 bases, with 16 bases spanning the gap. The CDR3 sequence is CASPRLSWDEQFF. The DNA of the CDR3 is TGTGCCAGCCCTAGGTTGAGTTGGGATGAGCAGTTCTTC.

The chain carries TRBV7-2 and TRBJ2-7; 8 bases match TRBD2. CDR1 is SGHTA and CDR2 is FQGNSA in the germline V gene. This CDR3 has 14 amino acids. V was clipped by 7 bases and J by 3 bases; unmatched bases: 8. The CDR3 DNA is TGTGCCAGCACCCTTTCCGGGACTAGCTACGAGCAGTACTTC. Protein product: CASTLSGTSYEQYF. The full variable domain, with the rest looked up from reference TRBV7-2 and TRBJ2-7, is GAGVSQSPSNKVTEKGKDVELRCDPISGHTALYWYRQSLGQGLEFLIYFQGNSAPDKSGLPSDRFSAERTGGSVSTLTIQRTQQEDSAVYLCASTLSGTSYEQYFGPGTRLTVT.

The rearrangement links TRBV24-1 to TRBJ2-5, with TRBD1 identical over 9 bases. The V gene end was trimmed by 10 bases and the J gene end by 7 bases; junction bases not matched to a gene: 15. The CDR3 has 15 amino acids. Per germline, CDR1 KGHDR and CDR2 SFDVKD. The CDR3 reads CATNSGTGHSGTQYF. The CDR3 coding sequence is TGTGCCACTAACTCCGGGACAGGGCATTCCGGGACCCAGTACTTC.

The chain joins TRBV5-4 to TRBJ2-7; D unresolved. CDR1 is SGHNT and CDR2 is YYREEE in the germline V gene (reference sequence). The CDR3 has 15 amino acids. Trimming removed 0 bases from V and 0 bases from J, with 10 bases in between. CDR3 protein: CASSLGERPSYEQYF. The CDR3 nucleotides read TGTGCCAGCAGCTTGGGTGAGCGCCCCTCCTACGAGCAGTACTTC.

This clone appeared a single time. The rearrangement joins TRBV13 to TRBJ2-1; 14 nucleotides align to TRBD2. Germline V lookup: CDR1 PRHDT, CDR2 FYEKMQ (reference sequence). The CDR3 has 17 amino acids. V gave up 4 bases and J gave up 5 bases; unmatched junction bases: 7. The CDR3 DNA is TGTGCCAGCAGCTGGGGACTAGCGGGAGTAAGTCACAATGAGCAGTTCTTC. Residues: CASSWGLAGVSHNEQFF.

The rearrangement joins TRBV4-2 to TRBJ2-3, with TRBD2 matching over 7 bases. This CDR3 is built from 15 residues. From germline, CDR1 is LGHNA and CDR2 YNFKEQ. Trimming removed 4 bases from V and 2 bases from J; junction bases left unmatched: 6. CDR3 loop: CASSPRTSYTDTQYF. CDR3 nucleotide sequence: TGTGCCAGCAGCCCCCGGACTAGTTACACAGATACGCAGTATTTT.

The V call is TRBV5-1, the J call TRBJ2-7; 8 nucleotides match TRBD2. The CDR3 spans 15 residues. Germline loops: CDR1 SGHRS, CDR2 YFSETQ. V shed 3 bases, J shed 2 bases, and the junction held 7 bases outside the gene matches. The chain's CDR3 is CASSSVSGTPYEQYF. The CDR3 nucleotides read TGCGCCAGCAGCTCAGTTAGCGGGACGCCCTACGAGCAGTACTTC.

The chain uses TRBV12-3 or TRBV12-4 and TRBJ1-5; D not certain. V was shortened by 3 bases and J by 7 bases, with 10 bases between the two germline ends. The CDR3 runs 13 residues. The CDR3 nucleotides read TGTGCCAGCAGTTTTTACAGTCAACAGCCCCAGCATTTT. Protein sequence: CASSFYSQQPQHF.

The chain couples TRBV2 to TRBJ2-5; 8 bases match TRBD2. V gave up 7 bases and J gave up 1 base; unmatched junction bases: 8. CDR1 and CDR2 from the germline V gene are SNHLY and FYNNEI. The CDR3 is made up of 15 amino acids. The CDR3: CASTGGSGVQETQYF. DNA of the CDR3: TGTGCCAGCACTGGGGGTAGCGGGGTCCAAGAGACCCAGTACTTC. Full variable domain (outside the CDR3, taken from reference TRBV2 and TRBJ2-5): EPEVTQTPSHQVTQMGQEVILRCVPISNHLYFYWYRQILGQKVEFLVSFYNNEISEKSEIFDDQFSVERPDGSNFTLKIRSTKLEDSAMYFCASTGGSGVQETQYFGPGTRLLVL.

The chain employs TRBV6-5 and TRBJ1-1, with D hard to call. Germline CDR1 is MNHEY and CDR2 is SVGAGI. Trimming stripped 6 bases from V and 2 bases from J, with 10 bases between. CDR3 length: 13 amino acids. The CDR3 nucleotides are TGTGCCAGCAGACTCATTGTCAACACTGAAGCTTTCTTT. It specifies CASRLIVNTEAFF.

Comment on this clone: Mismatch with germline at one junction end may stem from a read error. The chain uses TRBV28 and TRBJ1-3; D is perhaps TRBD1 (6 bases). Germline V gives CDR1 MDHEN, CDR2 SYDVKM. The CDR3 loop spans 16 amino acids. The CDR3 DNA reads TGTGCCACCAGTTTCCGCAGCGGGGGGACAGGAAACACCATATATTTT. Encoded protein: CATSFRSGGTGNTIYF. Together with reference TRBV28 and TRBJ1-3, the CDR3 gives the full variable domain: DVKVTQSSRYLVKRTGEKVFLECVQDMDHENMFWYRQDPGLGLRLIYFSYDVKMKEKGDIPEGYSVSREKKERFSLILESASTNQTSMYLCATSFRSGGTGNTIYFGEGSWLTVV.

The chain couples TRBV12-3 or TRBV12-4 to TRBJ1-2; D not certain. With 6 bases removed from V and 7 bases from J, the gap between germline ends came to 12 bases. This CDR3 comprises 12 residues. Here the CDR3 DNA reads TGTGCCAGCAGCCCCGGGGATTTTGGCTACACCTTC. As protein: CASSPGDFGYTF.

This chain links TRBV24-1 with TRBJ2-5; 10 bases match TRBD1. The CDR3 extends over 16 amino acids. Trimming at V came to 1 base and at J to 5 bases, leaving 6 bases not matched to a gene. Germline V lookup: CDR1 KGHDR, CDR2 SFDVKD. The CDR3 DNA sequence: TGTGCCACCAGTGATTTTGCCGGGACAGGGGTGGAGACCCAGTACTTC. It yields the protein CATSDFAGTGVETQYF.

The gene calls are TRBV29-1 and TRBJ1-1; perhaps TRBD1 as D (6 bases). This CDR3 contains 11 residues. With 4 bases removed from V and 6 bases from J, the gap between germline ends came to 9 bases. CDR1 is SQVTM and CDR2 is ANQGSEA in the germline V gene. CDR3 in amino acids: CSVGQGPEAFF. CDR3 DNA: TGCAGCGTTGGCCAGGGGCCTGAAGCTTTCTTT.

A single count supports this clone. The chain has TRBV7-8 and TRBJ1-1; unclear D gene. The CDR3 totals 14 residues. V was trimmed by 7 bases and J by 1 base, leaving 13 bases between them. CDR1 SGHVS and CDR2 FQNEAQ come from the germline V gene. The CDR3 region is CASISLGENTEAFF. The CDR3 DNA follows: TGTGCCAGCATCTCCCTCGGGGAGAACACTGAAGCTTTCTTT.

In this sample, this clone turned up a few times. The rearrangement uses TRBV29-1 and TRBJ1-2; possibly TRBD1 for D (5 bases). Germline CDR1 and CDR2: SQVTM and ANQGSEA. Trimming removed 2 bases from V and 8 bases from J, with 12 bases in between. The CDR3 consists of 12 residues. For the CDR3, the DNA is TGCAGCGTTGAACAGTACCCAGGGGGCTACACCTTC. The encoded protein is CSVEQYPGGYTF.

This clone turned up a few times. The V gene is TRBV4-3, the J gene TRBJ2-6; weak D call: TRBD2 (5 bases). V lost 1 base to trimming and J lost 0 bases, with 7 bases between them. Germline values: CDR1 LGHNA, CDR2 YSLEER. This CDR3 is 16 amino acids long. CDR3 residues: CASSQAEGSGANVLTF. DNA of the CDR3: TGCGCCAGCAGCCAAGCAGAGGGCTCTGGGGCCAACGTCCTGACTTTC.

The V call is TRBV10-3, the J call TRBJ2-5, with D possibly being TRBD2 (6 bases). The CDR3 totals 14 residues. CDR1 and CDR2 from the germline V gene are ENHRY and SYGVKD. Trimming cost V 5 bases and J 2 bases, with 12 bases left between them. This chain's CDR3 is CAISKGTSQETQYF. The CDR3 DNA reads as TGTGCCATCAGTAAGGGGACTTCACAAGAGACCCAGTACTTC.

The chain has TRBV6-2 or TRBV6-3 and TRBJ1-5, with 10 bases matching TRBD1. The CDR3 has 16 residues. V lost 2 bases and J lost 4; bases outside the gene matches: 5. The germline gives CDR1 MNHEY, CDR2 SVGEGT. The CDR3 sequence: CASSYATGGGNQPQHF. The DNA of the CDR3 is TGTGCCAGCAGTTACGCGACAGGGGGCGGGAATCAGCCCCAGCATTTT.

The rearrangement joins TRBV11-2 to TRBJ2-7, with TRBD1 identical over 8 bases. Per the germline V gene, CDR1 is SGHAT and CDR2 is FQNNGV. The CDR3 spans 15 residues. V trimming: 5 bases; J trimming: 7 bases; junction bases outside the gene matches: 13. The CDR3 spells CASSLPGTGVGEQYF. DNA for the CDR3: TGTGCCAGCAGCCTCCCCGGGACAGGCGTCGGGGAGCAGTACTTC.

CDR3 loop: CASSLRQGLYNEQFF. The CDR3 nucleotides are TGCGCCAGCAGCTTGAGACAGGGACTTTACAATGAGCAGTTCTTC. The V and J genes are TRBV5-1 and TRBJ2-1; possibly TRBD1 for D (7 bases). CDR1 is SGHRS, CDR2 YFSETQ, per germline. This CDR3 has 15 amino acids. Trimming shortened V by 1 base and J by 4 bases, and 12 bases separated the two germline ends.